These 17 T cell receptor beta chains share one sample of origin, sequenced in a study of cytomegalovirus exposure and HLA in healthy donors. The primer mix had 60 Vbeta and 13 Jbeta primers. Sequencing was performed with immunoSEQ multiplex PCR; in TCRdb, only in-frame clones are kept and a portion is missing. This sample's table reports 65,000 to 80,000 clones. What was sequenced was PBMCs. The receptors stem from a man aged 25 to 40 in good health and CMV-seronegative.

The chain joins TRBV28 to TRBJ1-1; 8 bases agree with TRBD1. The CDR3 extends over 15 amino acids. With V trimmed by 5 bases and J by 1 base, 6 bases remained unmatched. The germline V gene encodes CDR1 MDHEN and CDR2 SYDVKM. The CDR3 DNA is TGTGCCAGCAGTCGAAGACAGGGGTGGAACACTGAAGCTTTCTTT. This encodes CASSRRQGWNTEAFF.

This chain connects TRBV10-3 to TRBJ1-2; TRBD1 matches at 11 bases. Trimming cost V 6 bases and J 5 bases; bases outside gene matches: 8. The CDR3 length is 15 residues. Looked up from germline, CDR1 is ENHRY and CDR2 is SYGVKD. This CDR3 reads CAISPTGTGGYGYTF. CDR3 DNA: TGTGCCATCAGCCCGACCGGGACAGGGGGGTATGGCTACACCTTC.

The V call is TRBV5-1, the J call TRBJ1-3; tentative D call: TRBD1 (5 bases). Trimming took off 5 bases at V and 4 bases at J, with 22 bases between the two ends. Germline V gene sequence: CDR1 SGHRS, CDR2 YFSETQ. The CDR3 totals 17 residues. DNA of the CDR3: TGCGCCAGCAGACTGGTGGACACCAGGATGGGCGGAAACACCATATATTTT. Its translation: CASRLVDTRMGGNTIYF. The full variable domain, rest sourced from reference TRBV5-1 and TRBJ1-3, is KAGVTQTPRYLIKTRGQQVTLSCSPISGHRSVSWYQQTPGQGLQFLFEYFSETQRNKGNFPGRFSGRQFSNSRSEMNVSTLELGDSALYLCASRLVDTRMGGNTIYFGEGSWLTVV.

The rearrangement links TRBV14 to TRBJ2-5; TRBD2 matches 7 bases. The J segment lost 5 bases and the V segment lost 0 bases, leaving 9 bases of the junction unmatched. The CDR3 loop spans 16 amino acids. CDR1 is SGHDN and CDR2 is FVKESK in the germline V gene. The CDR3 here is CASSQDHFWGGETQYF. Written as DNA, the CDR3 is TGTGCCAGCAGCCAAGACCACTTTTGGGGAGGGGAGACCCAGTACTTC.

The rearrangement links TRBV5-1 to TRBJ2-7, with TRBD2 matching over 10 bases. This CDR3 has 17 residues. Germline trimming cut 0 bases from V and 3 bases from J; bases unmatched to any gene: 9. CDR1 SGHRS and CDR2 YFSETQ come from the germline V gene. CDR3 coding DNA: TGCGCCAGCAGCTTGGCCGGGGGGGCTAGCGGGAGCTACGAGCAGTACTTC. This codes for CASSLAGGASGSYEQYF.

The rearrangement links TRBV4-3 to TRBJ2-3; 11 bases are shared with TRBD2. Germline assignment: CDR1 LGHNA and CDR2 YSLEER. The CDR3 covers 18 residues. Trimming took 0 bases from V and 2 from J; bases not matched to a gene: 7. CDR3: CASSQEVGTSGPTDTQYF. The CDR3 DNA is TGCGCCAGCAGCCAAGAGGTCGGGACTAGCGGACCCACAGATACGCAGTATTTT.

V usage is TRBV30 and J usage is TRBJ1-4; possible D gene TRBD1, 6 bases. The V gene lost 0 bases and the J gene lost 7 bases, with 15 bases spanning the gap. In germline, CDR1 is GTSNPN, CDR2 SVGIG (reference sequence). The CDR3 contains 15 residues. CDR3 loop: CAWSVPQGQGEKLFF. CDR3 sequence (DNA): TGTGCCTGGAGTGTACCTCAGGGGCAGGGTGAAAAACTGTTTTTT.

This sequence joins TRBV29-1 and TRBJ1-1, with 7 nucleotides matching TRBD1. CDR3 length: 17 amino acids. Germline CDR1 is SQVTM and CDR2 is ANQGSEA. V shed 2 bases and J 5 bases; nucleotides not matched to a gene: 17. CDR3 in amino acids: CSVELDGLTGIRTEAFF. In DNA form, the CDR3 reads TGCAGCGTTGAATTAGATGGCTTGACAGGGATTCGGACTGAAGCTTTCTTT. Looking up the rest from reference TRBV29-1 and TRBJ1-1 gives the full variable domain: SAVISQKPSRDICQRGTSLTIQCQVDSQVTMMFWYRQQPGQSLTLIATANQGSEATYESGFVIDKFPISRPNLTFSTLTVSNMSPEDSSIYLCSVELDGLTGIRTEAFFGQGTRLTVV.

A remark on this clone: The same CDR3 arises from other DNA sequences in this sample as well. This chain connects TRBV5-1 to TRBJ2-7; 8 bases are a match to TRBD1. The germline V gene encodes CDR1 SGHRS and CDR2 YFSETQ. V shed 0 bases and J 3 bases; nucleotides not matched to a gene: 2. The CDR3 has 14 residues. CDR3 bases: TGCGCCAGCAGCTTGGCCGGACAGGGCTACGAGCAGTACTTC. Protein: CASSLAGQGYEQYF. Supplemented by reference TRBV5-1 and TRBJ2-7, the full variable domain reads KAGVTQTPRYLIKTRGQQVTLSCSPISGHRSVSWYQQTPGQGLQFLFEYFSETQRNKGNFPGRFSGRQFSNSRSEMNVSTLELGDSALYLCASSLAGQGYEQYFGPGTRLTVT.

The chain combines TRBV5-4 with TRBJ2-7; D is possibly TRBD2 (6 bases). This CDR3 has 15 amino acids. CDR1 is SGHNT, CDR2 YYREEE, per germline (reference sequence). Trimming took 3 bases from V and 3 from J, leaving 16 bases between them. CDR3 nucleotide sequence: TGTGCCAGCAGCTGGGCTAGCGCTACGCACTACGAGCAGTACTTC. Translating it yields CASSWASATHYEQYF.

The rearrangement links TRBV7-9 to TRBJ2-7; D is uncertain. V lost 5 bases, J lost 0 bases, and 11 bases lay in between. The CDR3 loop spans 14 amino acids. Germline V gene data show CDR1 as SEHNR and CDR2 as FQNEAQ (reference sequence). The CDR3 DNA is TGTGCCAGCAGCCCTCAGGTTAACTCCTACGAGCAGTACTTC. As protein: CASSPQVNSYEQYF.

The chain joins TRBV13 to TRBJ2-7; unclear D gene. There are 15 residues in the CDR3. Per the germline V gene, CDR1 is PRHDT and CDR2 is FYEKMQ (reference sequence). V was cut by 0 bases and J by 2 bases, with 11 bases left in between. CDR3 residues: CASSLGDPNAYEQYF. The CDR3 DNA reads as TGTGCCAGCAGCTTAGGCGATCCTAACGCCTACGAGCAGTACTTC.

The V and J genes are TRBV5-1 and TRBJ1-3; D is perhaps TRBD1 (6 bases). The CDR3 has 14 amino acids. Germline V gene sequence: CDR1 SGHRS, CDR2 YFSETQ. V lost 2 bases and J 8 bases, leaving 14 bases between the germline ends. The CDR3 nucleotides read TGCGCCAGCAGCTTTTACTCAGGGGCTGACACCATATATTTT. It encodes CASSFYSGADTIYF.

Points on this clone: Within the sample, other DNA sequences also encode this same CDR3. The gene calls are TRBV29-1 and TRBJ2-7, with TRBD2 as a possible D gene (5 bases). CDR1 SQVTM and CDR2 ANQGSEA come from the germline V gene. V was clipped by 4 bases and J by 0 bases, with 10 bases between them. The CDR3 spans 13 residues. DNA for the CDR3: TGCAGCGTTGTCAGCGGCAGCTCCTACGAGCAGTACTTC. This codes for CSVVSGSSYEQYF.

The rearrangement uses TRBV6-5 and TRBJ2-7; TRBD2 might be the D (6 bases). The CDR3 totals 16 residues. The V gene lost 0 bases and the J gene lost 2 bases, with 14 bases spanning the gap. CDR1 and CDR2 from the germline V gene are MNHEY and SVGAGI. CDR3 nucleotides: TGTGCCAGCAGTTACTCGCAAATAGGAGGGGCCTACGAGCAGTACTTC. This gives the protein CASSYSQIGGAYEQYF.

For the CDR3, the DNA is TGTGCCACCAGCAGATCCAGACAGGGGCCGAACACCGGGGAGCTGTTTTTT. Amino acids: CATSRSRQGPNTGELFF. The rearrangement joins TRBV15 to TRBJ2-2; 8 bases are a match to TRBD1. CDR1 is LNHNV and CDR2 is YYDKDF in the germline V gene (reference sequence). V was pared by 2 bases and J by 0 bases, with 5 bases of the junction left unmatched. The CDR3 sequence is 17 residues long.

V gene TRBV13 combines with J gene TRBJ1-1; the match to TRBD1 covers 9 bases. CDR3 length equals 15 residues. Per germline, CDR1 PRHDT and CDR2 FYEKMQ (reference sequence). Trimming took 0 bases from V and 4 from J; bases not matched to a gene: 3. DNA for the CDR3: TGTGCCAGCAGCTTAGGGGACAGGGGAGGCACTGAAGCTTTCTTT. Translating gives CASSLGDRGGTEAFF.